Listed below are T cell receptor beta chains from one sample, sequenced in a study of T-cell memory formation after mild COVID-19. TCRdb fed the 5' RACE reads into MiXCR, producing one record per CDR3 protein. The sample has 450,000 to 650,000 distinct CDR3 sequences, about 20% seen once; the top ten hold under 15%. Sequenced input: PBMCs or a T cell subset sorted from them (not recorded which). Source of these receptors: an adult woman who had mild COVID-19 (a few samples of this study predate the infection). Cell type and time point are not known. Each CDR3 is given with its conserved first and last residue. Fields, in order: clone size, V gene, D gene, J gene, CDR3 protein, CDR3 DNA. The D gene is left open where the match is weak. Clone size appears in some rows only: once, few, many, or a class for an expanded clone.

clone_size: .
v_call: TRBV6-5
d_call: .
j_call: TRBJ2-5
cdr3_aa: CASSYSRGFGETQYF
cdr3_nt: TGTGCCAGCAGTTACTCGAGGGGGTTTGGAGAGACCCAGTACTTC

clone_size: few
v_call: TRBV12-3/TRBV12-4
d_call: .
j_call: TRBJ2-1
cdr3_aa: CASSFRGSGTQEQFF
cdr3_nt: TGTGCCAGCAGTTTCCGTGGAAGTGGGACGCAAGAGCAGTTCTTC

clone_size: .
v_call: TRBV9
d_call: .
j_call: TRBJ2-6
cdr3_aa: CASSPEDSGANVLTF
cdr3_nt: TGTGCCAGCAGCCCCGAGGACTCTGGGGCCAACGTCCTGACTTTC

clone_size: few
v_call: TRBV7-2
d_call: .
j_call: TRBJ2-7
cdr3_aa: CASSLSLTPEQYF
cdr3_nt: TGTGCCAGCAGCTTAAGCCTCACCCCCGAGCAGTACTTC

clone_size: few
v_call: TRBV6-2/TRBV6-3
d_call: TRBD2
j_call: TRBJ2-7
cdr3_aa: CASSYSKYLAGYEQYF
cdr3_nt: TGTGCCAGCAGTTACTCGAAATACCTAGCGGGCTACGAGCAGTACTTC

clone_size: .
v_call: TRBV5-1
d_call: .
j_call: TRBJ2-7
cdr3_aa: CASSLGITRPYEQYF
cdr3_nt: TGCGCCAGCAGCTTGGGAATCACTAGGCCCTACGAGCAGTACTTC

clone_size: once
v_call: TRBV5-1
d_call: TRBD2
j_call: TRBJ2-7
cdr3_aa: CASSLGGLGTSGGHYEQYF
cdr3_nt: TGCGCCAGCAGCTTGGGTGGCCTCGGGACTAGCGGGGGCCACTACGAGCAGTACTTC

clone_size: .
v_call: TRBV11-3
d_call: TRBD1
j_call: TRBJ1-4
cdr3_aa: CASSQLGTGTGKLFF
cdr3_nt: TGTGCCAGCAGTCAATTAGGGACAGGGACTGGAAAACTGTTTTTT

clone_size: once
v_call: TRBV6-1
d_call: .
j_call: TRBJ1-6
cdr3_aa: CASSETLNRMDNSPLHF
cdr3_nt: TGTGCCAGCAGTGAAACTTTAAACAGGATGGATAATTCACCCCTCCACTTT

clone_size: .
v_call: TRBV7-8
d_call: .
j_call: TRBJ2-1
cdr3_aa: CASSLYAQGEQFF
cdr3_nt: TGTGCCAGCAGCCTGTATGCCCAGGGTGAGCAGTTCTTC

clone_size: .
v_call: TRBV20-1
d_call: .
j_call: TRBJ2-1
cdr3_aa: CSARGAADEQFF
cdr3_nt: TGCAGTGCTAGAGGCGCGGCAGATGAGCAGTTCTTC

clone_size: .
v_call: TRBV20-1
d_call: .
j_call: TRBJ2-5
cdr3_aa: CSLGAGDVETQYF
cdr3_nt: TGCAGTCTGGGTGCAGGGGACGTGGAGACCCAGTACTTC

clone_size: .
v_call: TRBV30
d_call: .
j_call: TRBJ2-7
cdr3_aa: CAWSVLGKFEQYF
cdr3_nt: TGTGCCTGGAGTGTACTCGGCAAATTCGAGCAGTACTTC

clone_size: few
v_call: TRBV7-8
d_call: .
j_call: TRBJ2-2
cdr3_aa: CASSLANRATGELFF
cdr3_nt: TGTGCCAGCAGCTTAGCCAACAGGGCCACCGGGGAGCTGTTTTTT

clone_size: few
v_call: TRBV20-1
d_call: .
j_call: TRBJ1-1
cdr3_aa: CSARERNRENTEAFF
cdr3_nt: TGCAGTGCTAGAGAGAGAAACAGGGAGAACACTGAAGCTTTCTTT

clone_size: few
v_call: TRBV5-1
d_call: TRBD1
j_call: TRBJ2-3
cdr3_aa: CASSVGTGVSPDTQYF
cdr3_nt: TGCGCCAGCAGCGTGGGGACAGGGGTATCGCCGGATACGCAGTATTTT

clone_size: many
v_call: TRBV5-6
d_call: .
j_call: TRBJ2-5
cdr3_aa: CASSLTGRETQYF
cdr3_nt: TGTGCCAGCAGCTTGACAGGCAGAGAGACCCAGTACTTC

clone_size: .
v_call: TRBV7-8
d_call: .
j_call: TRBJ2-2
cdr3_aa: CASSALNRGANSGELFF
cdr3_nt: TGTGCCAGCAGCGCCTTAAATCGGGGGGCCAACTCCGGGGAGCTGTTTTTT

clone_size: few
v_call: TRBV15
d_call: .
j_call: TRBJ2-3
cdr3_aa: CATSTLGVTDTQYF
cdr3_nt: TGTGCCACCAGCACTCTAGGAGTCACAGATACGCAGTATTTT

clone_size: few
v_call: TRBV24-1
d_call: TRBD2
j_call: TRBJ2-1
cdr3_aa: CATSDVSGSDEQFF
cdr3_nt: TGTGCCACCAGTGATGTGAGCGGGAGCGATGAGCAGTTCTTC

clone_size: .
v_call: TRBV6-2/TRBV6-3
d_call: .
j_call: TRBJ1-1
cdr3_aa: CASSLRQVKNTEAFF
cdr3_nt: TGTGCCAGCAGCCTTCGACAGGTGAAGAACACTGAAGCTTTCTTT

clone_size: many
v_call: TRBV5-1
d_call: .
j_call: TRBJ2-4
cdr3_aa: CASSARGSKNIQYF
cdr3_nt: TGCGCCAGCAGCGCCCGGGGATCCAAAAACATTCAGTACTTC

clone_size: many
v_call: TRBV7-2
d_call: .
j_call: TRBJ2-4
cdr3_aa: CASSRDTTLGNIQYF
cdr3_nt: TGTGCCAGCAGCCGAGACACGACTTTGGGGAACATTCAGTACTTC

clone_size: few
v_call: TRBV7-9
d_call: TRBD2
j_call: TRBJ2-5
cdr3_aa: CASSSRGGAPGETQYF
cdr3_nt: TGTGCCAGCAGCTCCCGGGGGGGTGCCCCGGGAGAGACCCAGTACTTC